The 6 T cell receptor beta chains below all came from one sample that was sequenced in a study of blood T cell repertoires in COVID-19. Sequencing used immunoSEQ multiplex PCR; TCRdb keeps in-frame clones, though not all of them. The sample records about 260,000 clones, roughly 88% being singletons. Material for sequencing was peripheral blood. These receptors all stem from a human donor in a cohort sampled during active COVID-19.

The chain couples TRBV5-1 to TRBJ1-4; TRBD1 matches 7 bases. The germline V gene has CDR1 SGHRS and CDR2 YFSETQ. The CDR3 contains 14 residues. J lost 4 bases, V lost 4 bases, and 4 bases had no gene match. Written as DNA, the CDR3 is TGCGCCAGCAGCAACAGGGGTAATAATGAAAAACTGTTTTTT. The encoded protein is CASSNRGNNEKLFF.

The chain uses TRBV6-2 or TRBV6-3 and TRBJ1-5; D perhaps matches TRBD1 (5 bases). The germline V and J ends were trimmed by 6 bases and 5 bases, with 20 bases remaining between them. The CDR3 is 16 amino acids. CDR1 is MNHEY, CDR2 SVGEGT, per germline. This CDR3 reads CASSLARQILHQPQHF. CDR3 nucleotides: TGTGCCAGCAGCCTCGCCCGACAGATTTTACATCAGCCCCAGCATTTT.

Worth noting for this clone: One end of the junction does not line up with germline, which may come from a read error. V and J are TRBV7-7 and TRBJ1-4; D perhaps matches TRBD1 (6 bases). The CDR3 is 15 amino acids. Germline V gene sequence: CDR1 SSHAT, CDR2 FNYEAQ (reference sequence). In DNA form, the CDR3 reads TGTGCTAGCAGCCCCTCAGGGGCAACTAATGAAAAACTGTTTTTT. This gives the protein CASSPSGATNEKLFF.

The V and J genes are TRBV7-3 and TRBJ1-1; D unresolved. The CDR3 runs 15 residues. Germline V CDR1 and CDR2: SGHTA, FQGTGA. The V end was cut by 5 bases, the J end by 5 bases, with 18 bases between. The CDR3 protein is CASSPAGVGRTEAFF. In DNA form, the CDR3 reads TGTGCCAGCAGCCCCGCCGGAGTCGGTAGGACTGAAGCTTTCTTT.

The CDR3 DNA is TGTGCCAGCAGTTCTTGGACTAGCGGGACATACGAGCAGTACTTC. Translated, it gives CASSSWTSGTYEQYF. The genes are TRBV25-1 and TRBJ2-7; TRBD2 agrees at 12 bases. Germline V gene lookup returns CDR1 MGHDK and CDR2 SYGVNS. The V and J ends lost 5 bases and 4 bases, in that order; junction bases with no gene match: 6. CDR3 length: 15 amino acids.

This clone has more than one count but fewer than ten. J is TRBJ2-2 and V is TRBV19; TRBD2 might be the D (5 bases). From germline, CDR1 is LNHDA and CDR2 SQIVND (reference sequence). The CDR3 is made up of 14 amino acids. Trimming cost V 5 bases and J 4 bases, with 11 bases left between them. CDR3 in amino acids: CASSARGVTGELFF. As DNA, the CDR3 is TGTGCCAGTAGTGCCCGGGGAGTCACCGGGGAGCTGTTTTTT.